The 15 T cell receptor beta chains listed next were all sequenced from one sample in a study of early T cells in non-severe SARS-CoV-2 infection. TCRdb reprocessed the 5' RACE reads via MiXCR and lists one record per CDR3 protein. The data hold approximately 68,000 distinct CDR3 sequences, with around 9.1% observed a single time. The sample was whole blood, taken at baseline. The receptors come from an adult who was a healthcare worker with PCR-confirmed SARS-CoV-2 infection or an uninfected control (not recorded which).

The table lists this clonotype with many counts. The J gene is TRBJ1-1, the V gene TRBV11-3; D gene ambiguous. V was trimmed by 5 bases and J by 1 base, leaving 8 bases between them. Germline CDR1 SGHNT, CDR2 YENEEA. The CDR3 is 13 residues long. CDR3 in amino acids: CASSHTENTEAFF. The CDR3 nucleotides read TGTGCCAGCAGCCACACAGAGAACACTGAAGCTTTCTTT. Looking up the rest from reference TRBV11-3 and TRBJ1-1 gives the full variable domain: EAGVVQSPRYKIIEKKQPVAFWCNPISGHNTLYWYLQNLGQGPELLIRYENEEAVDDSQLPKDRFSAERLKGVDSTLKIQPAELGDSAVYLCASSHTENTEAFFGQGTRLTVV.

Many counts were recorded for this clonotype. This chain connects TRBV5-6 to TRBJ2-5; 11 bases agree with TRBD2. Looked up from germline, CDR1 is SGHDT and CDR2 is YYEEEE. This CDR3 is 16 amino acids long. With 3 bases clipped from V and 4 bases from J, the junction kept 8 bases outside the gene matches. DNA of the CDR3: TGTGCCAGCAGCTCGCAGACTAGCGGGGCCCCAGAGACCCAGTACTTC. Translating it yields CASSSQTSGAPETQYF.

This chain links TRBV7-9 with TRBJ1-2; the match to TRBD1 covers 7 bases. V shed 0 bases, J shed 4 bases, and the junction held 14 bases outside the gene matches. The CDR3 covers 18 residues. Germline CDR1 SEHNR, CDR2 FQNEAQ (reference sequence). The chain's CDR3 is CASSLALSHRQGPYGYTF. Here the CDR3 DNA reads TGTGCCAGCAGCTTAGCGCTAAGCCATCGACAGGGACCCTATGGCTACACCTTC.

At least ten counts were recorded for this clonotype. The chain combines TRBV12-3 or TRBV12-4 with TRBJ1-5; D not certain. V was trimmed by 5 bases and J by 3 bases, leaving 8 bases between them. CDR3 length: 13 residues. CDR3 DNA: TGTGCCAGCAGTCTCCTACACAATCAGCCCCAGCATTTT. Its translation is CASSLLHNQPQHF.

This clonotype was found a few times. V usage is TRBV5-1 and J usage is TRBJ2-5, with 9 positions matching TRBD2. The V gene's germline CDR1 is SGHRS and CDR2 YFSETQ. After removal of 1 base from V and 0 bases from J, the junction contained 1 base not matched to a gene. This CDR3 contains 15 residues. The CDR3 sequence: CASSLRTSDQETQYF. For the CDR3, the DNA is TGCGCCAGCAGCTTGAGGACTAGCGACCAAGAGACCCAGTACTTC.

This clonotype was counted many times. The V and J genes are TRBV2 and TRBJ2-7; TRBD1 agrees at 8 bases. Germline loops: CDR1 SNHLY, CDR2 FYNNEI. V gave up 6 bases and J gave up 6 bases; unmatched junction bases: 10. The CDR3 is 14 amino acids. CDR3: CASRVGQGTAEQYF. The CDR3 DNA follows: TGTGCCAGCAGAGTCGGACAGGGAACGGCCGAGCAGTACTTC.

The chain has TRBV4-1 and TRBJ1-5; D is unresolved. V lost 0 bases and J 3 bases, leaving 3 bases between the germline ends. The CDR3 contains 13 residues. The germline gives CDR1 MGHRA, CDR2 YSYEKL. CDR3 protein: CASSQDHNQPQHF. The DNA for the CDR3 is TGCGCCAGCAGCCAAGATCACAATCAGCCCCAGCATTTT.

The J gene is TRBJ1-2, the V gene TRBV10-1; D is undetermined. Germline assignment: CDR1 WNHNN and CDR2 SYGVQD (reference sequence). This CDR3 has 12 amino acids. Trimming left V 11 bases short and J 5 bases short, with 15 bases between. The CDR3 coding sequence is TGCGCCCGCTTCCGACAACCATATGGCTACACCTTC. Translating gives CARFRQPYGYTF.

In this sample, this clonotype turned up many times. V gene TRBV7-2 combines with J gene TRBJ2-2, with D possibly being TRBD2 (5 bases). The CDR3 is 17 amino acids. Between the trimmed V and J ends, which lost 1 base and 0 bases, there was a span of 12 bases. CDR1 and CDR2 from the germline V gene are SGHTA and FQGNSA. Written as DNA, the CDR3 is TGTGCCAGCAGCTTAGATTGGAGCGGCCCGAACACCGGGGAGCTGTTTTTT. The encoded protein is CASSLDWSGPNTGELFF. The complete variable domain, with remaining parts taken from reference TRBV7-2 and TRBJ2-2, reads GAGVSQSPSNKVTEKGKDVELRCDPISGHTALYWYRQSLGQGLEFLIYFQGNSAPDKSGLPSDRFSAERTGGSVSTLTIQRTQQEDSAVYLCASSLDWSGPNTGELFFGEGSRLTVL.

V is TRBV6-2 or TRBV6-3 and J is TRBJ1-2, with a tentative D call TRBD1 (6 bases). The ends were cut back, 6 bases at V and 8 bases at J, with 16 bases in the middle. Germline values: CDR1 MNHEY, CDR2 SVGEGT. The CDR3 is made up of 13 amino acids. The CDR3 bases are TGTGCCAGCAGCCCCAGACAGGTTGGCGGCTACACCTTC. The encoded protein is CASSPRQVGGYTF.

This clonotype was recorded a few times. This chain connects TRBV12-3 or TRBV12-4 to TRBJ1-4; D remains ambiguous. Trimming stripped 1 base from V and 5 bases from J, with 11 bases between. CDR3 size: 15 residues. The CDR3 protein is CASSLDVNYNEKLFF. Written as DNA, the CDR3 is TGTGCCAGCAGTTTAGACGTCAACTACAATGAAAAACTGTTTTTT.

A remark on this clonotype: A much larger clone differs by one base, so this may be a read error. The chain links TRBV6-6 to TRBJ1-1; D is unresolved. This CDR3 is 15 amino acids long. Germline V gene lookup returns CDR1 MNHNY and CDR2 SVGAGI (reference sequence). With 1 base removed from V and 0 bases from J, the gap between germline ends came to 9 bases. CDR3 sequence reads: CASSYYLTMNTEAFF. In DNA, the CDR3 is TGTGCCAGCAGTTACTATTTGACGATGAACACTGAAGCTTTCTTT.

The J gene is TRBJ2-7, the V gene TRBV11-3; 10 bases match TRBD1. With 5 bases clipped from V and 3 bases from J, the junction kept 7 bases outside the gene matches. CDR1 SGHNT and CDR2 YENEEA come from the germline V gene. This CDR3 is 15 amino acids long. CDR3 coding DNA: TGTGCCAGCAGCCCGAACCGGGACAGGGGCTACGAGCAGTACTTC. This encodes CASSPNRDRGYEQYF.

The sample holds many counts of this clonotype. The CDR3 region has the DNA TGCGCCAGCAGCCCGACGGGGACTTCAGATACGCAGTATTTT. Its protein is CASSPTGTSDTQYF. The chain has TRBV5-1 and TRBJ2-3, with D perhaps matching TRBD2 (6 bases). Looked up from germline, CDR1 is SGHRS and CDR2 is YFSETQ. Between the trimmed V and J ends, which lost 4 bases and 4 bases, there was a span of 13 bases. The CDR3 consists of 14 residues.

This clonotype came up a few times. This chain joins TRBV12-3 or TRBV12-4 and TRBJ1-6; D is undetermined. Trimming cost V 7 bases and J 8 bases, with 18 bases left between them. The CDR3 covers 15 residues. The CDR3 region is CASTLGGWRDSPLHF. The DNA of the CDR3 is TGTGCCAGCACCTTGGGAGGGTGGCGAGATTCACCCCTCCACTTT.